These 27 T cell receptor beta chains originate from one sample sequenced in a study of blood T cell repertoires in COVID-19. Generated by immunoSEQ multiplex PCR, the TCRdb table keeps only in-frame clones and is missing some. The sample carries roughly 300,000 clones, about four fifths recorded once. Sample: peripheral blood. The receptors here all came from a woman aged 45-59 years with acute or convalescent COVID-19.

The CDR3 protein is CASSFDRGPNSPLHF. The CDR3 bases are TGCGCCAGCAGCTTCGACAGGGGTCCGAATTCACCCCTCCACTTT. This chain connects TRBV5-1 to TRBJ1-6; 8 bases agree with TRBD1. J was trimmed by 7 bases and V by 2 bases; bases with no gene match: 5. The length of the CDR3 is 15 residues. In germline, CDR1 is SGHRS, CDR2 YFSETQ.

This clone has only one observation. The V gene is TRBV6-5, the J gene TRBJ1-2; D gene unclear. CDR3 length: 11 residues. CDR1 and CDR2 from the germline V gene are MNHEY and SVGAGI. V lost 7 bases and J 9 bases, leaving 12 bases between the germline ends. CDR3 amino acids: CASTTGWSYTF. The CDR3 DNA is TGTGCCAGCACCACGGGGTGGAGCTACACCTTC.

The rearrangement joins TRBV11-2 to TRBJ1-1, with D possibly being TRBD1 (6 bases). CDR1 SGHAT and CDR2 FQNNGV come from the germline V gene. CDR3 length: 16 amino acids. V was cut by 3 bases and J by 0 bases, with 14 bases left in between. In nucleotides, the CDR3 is TGTGCCAGCAGCTTCTTATCAGGGGCACTGAACACTGAAGCTTTCTTT. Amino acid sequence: CASSFLSGALNTEAFF.

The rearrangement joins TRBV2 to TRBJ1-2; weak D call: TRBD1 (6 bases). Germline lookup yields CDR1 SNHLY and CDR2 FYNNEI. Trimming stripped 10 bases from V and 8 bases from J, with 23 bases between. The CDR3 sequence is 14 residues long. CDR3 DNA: TGTGCCACCCATTCCGGGACACCCTTTCGGGGCTACACCTTC. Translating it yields CATHSGTPFRGYTF.

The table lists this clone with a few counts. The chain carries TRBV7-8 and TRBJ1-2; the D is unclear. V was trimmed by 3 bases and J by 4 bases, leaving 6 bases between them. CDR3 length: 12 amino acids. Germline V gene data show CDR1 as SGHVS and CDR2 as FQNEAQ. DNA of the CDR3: TGTGCCAGCAGCTTGAGGTCCTATGGCTACACCTTC. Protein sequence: CASSLRSYGYTF.

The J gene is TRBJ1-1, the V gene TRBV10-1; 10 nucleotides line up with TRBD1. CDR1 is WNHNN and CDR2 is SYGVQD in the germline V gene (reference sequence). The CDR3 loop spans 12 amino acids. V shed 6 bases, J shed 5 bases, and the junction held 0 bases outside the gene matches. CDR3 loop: CASRGQGTEAFF. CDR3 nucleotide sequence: TGCGCCAGCAGGGGACAGGGGACTGAAGCTTTCTTT.

The CDR3 spells CASSQVAGGGEQFF. The CDR3 nucleotides read TGTGCCAGCAGCCAGGTAGCGGGAGGGGGAGAGCAGTTCTTC. The chain is built from TRBV4-2 and TRBJ2-1, with TRBD2 matching 11 bases. The CDR3 runs to 14 residues. V shed 3 bases, J shed 10 bases, and the junction held 5 bases outside the gene matches. CDR1 and CDR2 (germline): LGHNA, YNFKEQ.

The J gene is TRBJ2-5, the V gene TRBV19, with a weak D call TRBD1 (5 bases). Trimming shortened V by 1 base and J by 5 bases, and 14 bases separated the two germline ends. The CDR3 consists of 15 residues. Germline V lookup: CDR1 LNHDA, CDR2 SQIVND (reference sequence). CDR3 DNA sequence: TGTGCCAGTAGTATAGGTCAAGGGGTAGGGGAGACCCAGTACTTC. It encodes CASSIGQGVGETQYF. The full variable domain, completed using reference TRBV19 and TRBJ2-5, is DGGITQSPKYLFRKEGQNVTLSCEQNLNHDAMYWYRQDPGQGLRLIYYSQIVNDFQKGDIAEGYSVSREKKESFPLTVTSAQKNPTAFYLCASSIGQGVGETQYFGPGTRLLVL.

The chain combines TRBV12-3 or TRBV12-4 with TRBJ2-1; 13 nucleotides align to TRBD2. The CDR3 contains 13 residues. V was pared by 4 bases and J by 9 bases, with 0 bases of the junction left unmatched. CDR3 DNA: TGTGCCAGCAGTTGGACTAGCGGGGGTGAGCAGTTCTTC. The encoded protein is CASSWTSGGEQFF.

CDR3 amino acids: CASSSSSGGVDTQYF. DNA of the CDR3: TGTGCCAGCAGCTCCTCTAGCGGGGGGGTAGATACGCAGTATTTT. The chain is built from TRBV5-5 and TRBJ2-3; 12 positions match TRBD2. The CDR3 runs to 15 residues. Germline V gives CDR1 SGHKS, CDR2 YYEKEE (reference sequence). After removal of 3 bases from V and 5 bases from J, the junction contained 4 bases not matched to a gene.

The chain's CDR3 is CASSQGENIQYF. The CDR3 bases are TGTGCCAGCAGCCAGGGAGAAAACATTCAGTACTTC. J is TRBJ2-4 and V is TRBV3-1 (or the pseudogene TRBV3-2); possibly TRBD2 for D (5 bases). V was shortened by 3 bases and J by 5 bases, with 5 bases between the two germline ends. The germline gives CDR1 LGHDT, CDR2 YNNKEL (reference sequence). The CDR3 is 12 amino acids.

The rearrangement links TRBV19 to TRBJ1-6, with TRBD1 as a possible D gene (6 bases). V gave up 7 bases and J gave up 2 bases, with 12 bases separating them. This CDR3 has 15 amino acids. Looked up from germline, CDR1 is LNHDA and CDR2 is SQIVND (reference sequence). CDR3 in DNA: TGTGCCAGTAAAGGAGGACAGCCCTATAATTCACCCCTCCACTTT. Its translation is CASKGGQPYNSPLHF.

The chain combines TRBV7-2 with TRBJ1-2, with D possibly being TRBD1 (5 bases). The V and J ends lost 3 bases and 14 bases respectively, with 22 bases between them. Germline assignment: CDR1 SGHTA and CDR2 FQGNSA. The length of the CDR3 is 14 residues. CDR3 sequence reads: CASSFTPRTPLGTF. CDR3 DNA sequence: TGTGCCAGCAGCTTCACCCCCCGGACACCCCTTGGGACCTTC.

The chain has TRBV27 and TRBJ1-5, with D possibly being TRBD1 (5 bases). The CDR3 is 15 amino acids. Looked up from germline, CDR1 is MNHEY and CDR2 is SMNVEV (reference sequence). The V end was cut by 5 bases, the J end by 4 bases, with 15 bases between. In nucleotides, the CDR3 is TGTGCCAGCAGTCTCCAGGGTGACGGAAATCAGCCCCAGCATTTT. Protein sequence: CASSLQGDGNQPQHF.

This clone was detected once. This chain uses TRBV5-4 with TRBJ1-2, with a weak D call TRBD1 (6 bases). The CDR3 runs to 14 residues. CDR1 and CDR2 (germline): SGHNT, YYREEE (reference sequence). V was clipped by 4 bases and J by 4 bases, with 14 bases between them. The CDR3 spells CASSLNQGTYGYTF. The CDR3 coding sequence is TGTGCCAGCAGCCTGAATCAGGGGACCTATGGCTACACCTTC.

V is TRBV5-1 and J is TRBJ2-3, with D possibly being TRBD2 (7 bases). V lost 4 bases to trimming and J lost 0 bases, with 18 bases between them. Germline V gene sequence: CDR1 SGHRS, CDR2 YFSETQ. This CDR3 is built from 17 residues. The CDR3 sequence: CASSPGGAGLSTDTQYF. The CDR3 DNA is TGCGCCAGCAGCCCTGGGGGGGCAGGCCTTAGCACAGATACGCAGTATTTT.

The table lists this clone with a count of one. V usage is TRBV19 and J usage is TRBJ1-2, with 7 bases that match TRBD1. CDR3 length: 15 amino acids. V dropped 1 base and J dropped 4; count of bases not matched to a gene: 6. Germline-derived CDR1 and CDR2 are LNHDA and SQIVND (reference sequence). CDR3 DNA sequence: TGTGCCAGTAGTATAGGACCCGGGACAGCCTATGGCTACACCTTC. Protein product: CASSIGPGTAYGYTF.

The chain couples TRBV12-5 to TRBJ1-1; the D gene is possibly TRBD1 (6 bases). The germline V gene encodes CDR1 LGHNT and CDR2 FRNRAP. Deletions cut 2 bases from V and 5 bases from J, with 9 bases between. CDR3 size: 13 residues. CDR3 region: CASGLSTGTEAFF. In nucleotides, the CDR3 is TGTGCTAGTGGTTTGTCGACAGGAACTGAAGCTTTCTTT.

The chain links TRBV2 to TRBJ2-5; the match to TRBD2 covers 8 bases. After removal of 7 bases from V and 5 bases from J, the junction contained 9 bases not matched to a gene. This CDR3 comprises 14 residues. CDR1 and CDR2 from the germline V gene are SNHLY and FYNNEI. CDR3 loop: CASIRSGGVETQYF. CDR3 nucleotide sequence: TGTGCCAGCATCAGGTCGGGAGGGGTGGAGACCCAGTACTTC.

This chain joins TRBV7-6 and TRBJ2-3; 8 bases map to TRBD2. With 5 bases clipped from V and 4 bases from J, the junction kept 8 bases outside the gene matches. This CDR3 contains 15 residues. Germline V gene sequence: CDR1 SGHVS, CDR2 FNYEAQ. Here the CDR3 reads CASSVSAGRADTQYF. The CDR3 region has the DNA TGTGCCAGCAGCGTTAGCGCCGGGAGGGCAGATACGCAGTATTTT.

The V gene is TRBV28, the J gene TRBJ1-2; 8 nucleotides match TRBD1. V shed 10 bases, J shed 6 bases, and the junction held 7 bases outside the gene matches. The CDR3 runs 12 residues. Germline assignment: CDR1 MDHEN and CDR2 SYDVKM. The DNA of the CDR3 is TGTGCCACTACGACAGGGGCCGATGGCTACACCTTC. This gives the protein CATTTGADGYTF.

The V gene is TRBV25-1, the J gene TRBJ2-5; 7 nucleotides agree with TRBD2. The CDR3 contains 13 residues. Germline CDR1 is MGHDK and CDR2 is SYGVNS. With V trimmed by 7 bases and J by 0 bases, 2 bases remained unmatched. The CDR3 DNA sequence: TGTGCCAGCATGCGGGGGTACCAAGAGACCCAGTACTTC. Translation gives CASMRGYQETQYF.

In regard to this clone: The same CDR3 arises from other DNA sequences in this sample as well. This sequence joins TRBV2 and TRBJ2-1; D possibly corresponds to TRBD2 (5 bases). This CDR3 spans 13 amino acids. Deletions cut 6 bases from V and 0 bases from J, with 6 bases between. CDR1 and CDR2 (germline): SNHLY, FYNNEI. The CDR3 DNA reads TGTGCCAGCAGGGACTCCTCCTACAATGAGCAGTTCTTC. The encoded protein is CASRDSSYNEQFF.

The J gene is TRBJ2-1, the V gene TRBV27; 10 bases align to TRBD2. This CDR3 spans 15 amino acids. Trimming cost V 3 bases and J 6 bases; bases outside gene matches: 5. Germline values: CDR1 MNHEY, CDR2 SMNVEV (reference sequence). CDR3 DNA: TGTGCCAGCAGTTTTCTCCGGACTAGCGGCAATGAGCAGTTCTTC. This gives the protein CASSFLRTSGNEQFF.

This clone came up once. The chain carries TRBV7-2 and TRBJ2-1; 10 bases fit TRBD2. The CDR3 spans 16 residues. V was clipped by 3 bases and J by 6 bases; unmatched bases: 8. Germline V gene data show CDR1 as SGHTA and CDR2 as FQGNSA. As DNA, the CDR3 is TGTGCCAGCAGCTTGAATGGCCAGCGGGAGGGCAATGAGCAGTTCTTC. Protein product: CASSLNGQREGNEQFF.

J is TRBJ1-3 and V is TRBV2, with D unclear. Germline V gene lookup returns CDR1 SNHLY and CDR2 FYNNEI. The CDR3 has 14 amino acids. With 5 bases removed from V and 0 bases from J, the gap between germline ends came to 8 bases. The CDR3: CASSMARSGNTIYF. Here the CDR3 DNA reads TGTGCCAGCAGTATGGCCCGCTCTGGAAACACCATATATTTT.

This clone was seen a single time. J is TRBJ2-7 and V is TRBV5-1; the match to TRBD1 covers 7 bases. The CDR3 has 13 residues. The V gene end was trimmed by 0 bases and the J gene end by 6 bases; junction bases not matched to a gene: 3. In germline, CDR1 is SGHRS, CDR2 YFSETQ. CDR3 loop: CASSLVPGGEQYV. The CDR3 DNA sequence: TGCGCCAGCAGCTTGGTACCAGGGGGCGAGCAGTACGTC.